The TCR beta chain described here comes from a study of T-cell memory formation after mild COVID-19. This clonotype was detected many times. Its antigen is unknown. Trimming stripped 3 bases from V and 8 bases from J, with 5 bases between. Germline assignment: CDR1 LGHDT and CDR2 YNNKEL (reference sequence). The CDR3 totals 12 residues. Findings and limits, study-wide: Pre-infection memory contained some responding clones, which suggested that cross-reactive memory had joined. Clones that contracted from day 15 to 85 were balanced CD4/CD8, while later expanders leaned CD4+.

Barcoded TCR alpha and TCR beta cDNA libraries with UMIs came from 5'RACE using constant-segment primers. TCRdb reprocessed the 5' RACE reads via MiXCR and lists one record per CDR3 protein. The sample records about 260,000 distinct CDR3 sequences, approximately 8.4% being singletons. Sequenced input: PBMCs or a T cell subset sorted from them (not recorded which). The TCR was taken from a man between 18 and 29 years old who had mild COVID-19 (a few samples of this study predate the infection). Cell type and time point are not known. This chain links TRBV3-1 with TRBJ1-6; D not certain. This chain's CDR3 is CASSHWDSPLHF. The CDR3 coding sequence is TGTGCCAGCAGCCACTGGGATTCACCCCTCCACTTT. Using reference TRBV3-1 and TRBJ1-6 for the parts outside the CDR3, the full variable domain is DTAVSQTPKYLVTQMGNDKSIKCEQNLGHDTMYWYKQDSKKFLKIMFSYNNKELIINETVPNRFSPKSPDKAHLNLHINSLELGDSAVYFCASSHWDSPLHFGNGTRLTVT.